This T cell receptor beta chain was sequenced in a study of monozygotic twins with inflammatory bowel disease. TCRdb re-called the 5' RACE reads and gives one entry per CDR3 protein, without DNA. The record lists a few hundred thousand distinct CDR3 sequences, of which the ten most abundant hold roughly 2.6%. This clonotype originated in a human donor with ulcerative colitis or Crohn's disease, or a healthy co-twin of an affected twin (not recorded which). The sequenced material came from blood.

CDR3 protein: CASGYTGADNSPLHF. V gene TRBV6-2 or TRBV6-3 combines with J gene TRBJ1-6; there is no DNA to check the TCRdb D call of TRBD1. CDR3 length: 15 residues. Germline V gene data show CDR1 as MNHEY and CDR2 as SVGEGT.